A single sample gave rise to the 29 T cell receptor beta chains below, sequenced in a study of post-analysis software for immune sequencing data. TCR beta libraries were prepared from cDNA with unique molecular identifiers. TCRdb redid the calling of the PCR reads with MiXCR, one entry per CDR3 protein. The data hold roughly 600,000 distinct CDR3 sequences, with about 40% observed a single time. Study results and limitations: Included in a set of five TRBV segments more frequent in patients than controls were TRBV5-6, TRBV5-1 and TRBV20-1.

These receptors' antigens are unknown. Sequenced sample: blood. The receptors originated from a girl under 18 with multiple sclerosis.

This clonotype was counted a few times. The chain recombines TRBV20-1 with TRBJ2-3; no reliable D call. Trimming left V 6 bases short and J 2 bases short, with 15 bases between. Germline-derived CDR1 and CDR2 are DFQATT and SNEGSKA (reference sequence). There are 14 residues in the CDR3. CDR3 DNA: TGCAGTGCGGCTACTGTCCGCACCACAGATACGCAGTATTTT. Amino acids: CSAATVRTTDTQYF.

The rearrangement uses TRBV19 and TRBJ2-3, with D uncertain. CDR1 LNHDA and CDR2 SQIVND come from the germline V gene (reference sequence). V gave up 4 bases and J gave up 4 bases, with 15 bases separating them. This CDR3 is built from 15 residues. CDR3 in amino acids: CASSTRETVSDTQYF. CDR3 DNA: TGTGCCAGTAGTACTCGTGAAACCGTTTCAGATACGCAGTATTTT.

This chain uses TRBV10-3 with TRBJ2-2; D is possibly TRBD2 (5 bases). V was trimmed by 3 bases and J by 3 bases, leaving 11 bases between them. The CDR3 extends over 15 amino acids. Germline V lookup: CDR1 ENHRY, CDR2 SYGVKD. For the CDR3, the DNA is TGTGCCATCAGTGATACCCTACTAGACACCGGGGAGCTGTTTTTT. Translated, it gives CAISDTLLDTGELFF.

V usage is TRBV20-1 and J usage is TRBJ1-2; 8 nucleotides line up with TRBD1. There are 13 residues in the CDR3. Germline V lookup: CDR1 DFQATT, CDR2 SNEGSKA (reference sequence). After removal of 1 base from V and 3 bases from J, the junction contained 1 base not matched to a gene. As DNA, the CDR3 is TGCAGTGCTAGAGCAGGGGGCGACTATGGCTACACCTTC. Translated, it gives CSARAGGDYGYTF.

The chain employs TRBV20-1 and TRBJ2-5; 8 positions match TRBD1. The DNA end lines up better with TRBJ2-7; the J call may be wrong. Germline V CDR1 and CDR2: DFQATT, SNEGSKA (reference sequence). The CDR3 extends over 13 amino acids. The CDR3 DNA sequence: TGCAGTGCCGATGACAGGGGAACCTACGAGCAGTACTTC. It translates to CSADDRGTYEQYF.

The chain uses TRBV6-1 and TRBJ1-4; no reliable D call. Between the trimmed V and J ends, which lost 3 bases and 5 bases, there was a span of 13 bases. Germline V lookup: CDR1 MNHNS, CDR2 SASEGT. The CDR3 runs to 15 residues. As DNA, the CDR3 is TGTGCCAGCAGTGACTGGACGGATTCAAATGAAAAACTGTTTTTT. As protein: CASSDWTDSNEKLFF.

This clonotype was detected only a few times. The J gene is TRBJ2-6, the V gene TRBV14; maybe TRBD1 (5 bases). The length of the CDR3 is 14 residues. Germline values: CDR1 SGHDN, CDR2 FVKESK. Trimming cost V 2 bases and J 6 bases, with 8 bases left between them. The CDR3 reads CASSQLGVANVLTF. In DNA form, the CDR3 reads TGTGCCAGCAGCCAATTAGGGGTGGCCAACGTCCTGACTTTC.

The chain uses TRBV5-1 and TRBJ2-1; D ambiguous. TRBJ2-7 explains the end of the DNA better; the J call may be wrong. The CDR3 has 15 amino acids. Germline values: CDR1 SGHRS, CDR2 YFSETQ. The CDR3 reads CASSLDQVSYNEQYF. The CDR3 bases are TGCGCCAGCAGCTTGGATCAAGTCTCCTACAATGAGCAGTACTTC.

The chain joins TRBV5-1 to TRBJ2-1; 10 bases align to TRBD2. The germline gives CDR1 SGHRS, CDR2 YFSETQ. V was clipped by 4 bases and J by 7 bases; unmatched bases: 8. There are 15 residues in the CDR3. CDR3 amino acids: CASSRASGGLNEQFF. The CDR3 region has the DNA TGCGCCAGCAGCCGAGCTAGCGGGGGTTTAAATGAGCAGTTCTTC.

The chain recombines TRBV4-2 with TRBJ2-3, with 8 positions matching TRBD2. The length of the CDR3 is 15 residues. The ends lost 0 bases at V and 4 bases at J; junction bases unmatched: 3. In germline, CDR1 is LGHNA, CDR2 YNFKEQ. The CDR3 DNA follows: TGTGCCAGCAGCCAAGATCGGGGGGGGGCAGATACGCAGTATTTT. Translation gives CASSQDRGGADTQYF.

The sample holds many counts of this clonotype. The J gene is TRBJ2-5, the V gene TRBV7-2, with D tentatively TRBD2 (5 bases). Germline V gene sequence: CDR1 SGHTA, CDR2 FQGNSA. The CDR3 is made up of 15 amino acids. Trimming removed 5 bases at V and 9 bases at J, with 22 bases between. The CDR3 protein is CASSRGDLQEMAQYF. CDR3 nucleotides: TGTGCCAGCAGCCGGGGAGACTTACAAGAGATGGCCCAGTACTTC.

The chain couples TRBV29-1 to TRBJ1-1; the match to TRBD1 covers 7 bases. Germline V lookup: CDR1 SQVTM, CDR2 ANQGSEA. The CDR3 totals 14 residues. Losses at the gene ends were 4 bases for V and 3 bases for J; bases not matched to a gene: 8. Here the CDR3 reads CSVGPLTGDTEAFF. For the CDR3, the DNA is TGCAGCGTTGGGCCACTTACAGGGGACACTGAAGCTTTCTTT.

The chain couples TRBV3-1 to TRBJ1-5; TRBD1 aligns across 7 bases. Germline V gene data show CDR1 as LGHDT and CDR2 as YNNKEL (reference sequence). With V trimmed by 5 bases and J by 1 base, 8 bases remained unmatched. The length of the CDR3 is 16 residues. CDR3 loop: CASSGSGTVSNQPQHF. Here the CDR3 DNA reads TGTGCCAGCAGCGGCAGCGGGACAGTAAGCAATCAGCCCCAGCATTTT.

The genes are TRBV10-2 and TRBJ2-7; 9 bases map to TRBD1. The ends lost 3 bases at V and 5 bases at J; junction bases unmatched: 8. The CDR3 is made up of 15 amino acids. Per the germline V gene, CDR1 is WSHSY and CDR2 is SAAADI. CDR3 in amino acids: CASSDHRGRRDEQYF. As DNA, the CDR3 is TGCGCCAGCAGTGACCACAGGGGGCGCCGGGACGAGCAGTACTTC.

V and J are TRBV7-2 and TRBJ2-1; unclear D gene. The CDR3 runs to 13 residues. Germline loops: CDR1 SGHTA, CDR2 FQGNSA. V was shortened by 5 bases and J by 6 bases, with 11 bases between the two germline ends. The CDR3 sequence is CASSPRLTNEQFF. CDR3 DNA sequence: TGTGCCAGCAGCCCCCGACTGACCAATGAGCAGTTCTTC.

The V gene is TRBV20-1, the J gene TRBJ2-7; D is possibly TRBD2 (6 bases). V gave up 6 bases and J gave up 2 bases, with 14 bases separating them. The V gene's germline CDR1 is DFQATT and CDR2 SNEGSKA (reference sequence). The CDR3 runs 13 residues. For the CDR3, the DNA is TGCAGTGCCAGGCCTAGCGAGGCCTACGAGCAGTACTTC. It yields the protein CSARPSEAYEQYF.

Regarding this clonotype: One end of the junction is discordant with germline, which a read error may explain. The chain carries TRBV4-2 and TRBJ2-1, with D maybe TRBD1 (6 bases). The CDR3 contains 17 residues. CDR1 LGHNA and CDR2 YNFKEQ come from the germline V gene. CDR3 residues: CASSRQARGSSYNERFF. As DNA, the CDR3 is TGTGCCAGCAGCCGACAGGCGCGCGGAAGCTCCTACAATGAGCGGTTCTTC.

CDR3 region: CSAMNQGENIQYF. CDR3 DNA: TGCAGTGCTATGAACCAGGGCGAAAACATTCAGTACTTC. The chain uses TRBV20-1 and TRBJ2-4, with D maybe TRBD1 (5 bases). Germline CDR1 is DFQATT and CDR2 is SNEGSKA (reference sequence). V was shortened by 4 bases and J by 5 bases, with 12 bases between the two germline ends. This CDR3 has 13 amino acids.

The CDR3 DNA is TGTGCCAGCAGCGCCCCCCACAAAACAGAATACAATGAGCAGTTCTTC. This codes for CASSAPHKTEYNEQFF. The chain employs TRBV7-8 and TRBJ2-1; unclear D gene. The CDR3 runs to 16 residues. Trimming took 5 bases from V and 4 from J, leaving 18 bases between them. CDR1 SGHVS and CDR2 FQNEAQ come from the germline V gene.

The J gene is TRBJ2-5, the V gene TRBV12-3 or TRBV12-4; 9 nucleotides line up with TRBD2. The J call is uncertain, as TRBJ2-7 better fits the DNA end. The CDR3 is 13 amino acids. The CDR3 sequence: CASRLAATYEQYF. The CDR3 nucleotides are TGTGCCAGCCGACTAGCGGCGACCTACGAGCAGTACTTC.

Only a few counts were recorded for this clonotype. V is TRBV20-1 and J is TRBJ2-5, with D perhaps matching TRBD1 (6 bases). The CDR3 has 13 amino acids. The germline gives CDR1 DFQATT, CDR2 SNEGSKA (reference sequence). The V gene lost 7 bases and the J gene lost 5 bases, with 17 bases spanning the gap. CDR3 sequence reads: CSVLPGQGETQYF. DNA for the CDR3: TGCAGTGTTTTACCGGGACAAGGGGAGACCCAGTACTTC.

DNA for the CDR3: TGTGCCAGCAGCTTAGATTGGGACAGCTACGAGCAGTACTTC. This sequence encodes CASSLDWDSYEQYF. V usage is TRBV11-2 and J usage is TRBJ2-7; 7 positions agree with TRBD1. Germline loops: CDR1 SGHAT, CDR2 FQNNGV. V was pared by 0 bases and J by 3 bases, with 2 bases of the junction left unmatched. There are 14 residues in the CDR3. Using reference TRBV11-2 and TRBJ2-7 for the parts outside the CDR3, the full variable domain is EAGVAQSPRYKIIEKRQSVAFWCNPISGHATLYWYQQILGQGPKLLIQFQNNGVVDDSQLPKDRFSAERLKGVDSTLKIQPAKLEDSAVYLCASSLDWDSYEQYFGPGTRLTVT.

The chain joins TRBV5-1 to TRBJ2-3; 8 bases line up with TRBD1. J was trimmed by 3 bases and V by 7 bases; bases with no gene match: 4. Germline CDR1 reads SGHRS; CDR2 reads YFSETQ. This CDR3 spans 13 amino acids. CDR3 region: CASGQGSTDTQYF. In nucleotides, the CDR3 is TGCGCCAGCGGACAGGGTTCGACAGATACGCAGTATTTT.

The table lists this clonotype with a few counts. The chain uses TRBV12-3 or TRBV12-4 and TRBJ1-2, with D unresolved. Trimming removed 5 bases at V and 5 bases at J, with 9 bases between. CDR3 length equals 12 residues. CDR3 nucleotides: TGTGCCAGCAGTCCCCGAGAATATGGCTACACCTTC. Protein sequence: CASSPREYGYTF.

Only one count was recorded for this clonotype. The chain couples TRBV6-2 or TRBV6-3 to TRBJ1-4; no clear D. Germline V CDR1 and CDR2: MNHEY, SVGEGT. The CDR3 loop spans 11 amino acids. V was trimmed by 5 bases and J by 14 bases, leaving 12 bases between them. The CDR3 protein is CASSLGGLLFF. Here the CDR3 DNA reads TGTGCCAGCAGTCTGGGCGGACTGCTGTTTTTT.

The sample holds one count of this clonotype. This chain links TRBV5-1 with TRBJ2-7; 7 nucleotides line up with TRBD1. Trimming cost V 4 bases and J 3 bases; bases outside gene matches: 13. Germline CDR1 is SGHRS and CDR2 is YFSETQ. CDR3 length equals 16 residues. The CDR3, as DNA: TGCGCCAGCAGCCCAACAGGACAGGTCAATAACTACGAGCAGTACTTC. Translated: CASSPTGQVNNYEQYF.

This chain links TRBV28 with TRBJ2-7; D uncertain. CDR1 is MDHEN and CDR2 is SYDVKM in the germline V gene. The CDR3 loop spans 15 amino acids. Between the trimmed V and J ends, which lost 2 bases and 5 bases, there was a span of 16 bases. The CDR3 DNA reads as TGTGCCAGCAGTTTACTAGTGGGAAGGTTCGACGAGCAGTACTTC. Its protein product is CASSLLVGRFDEQYF. The variable domain in full, completed from reference TRBV28 and TRBJ2-7, reads DVKVTQSSRYLVKRTGEKVFLECVQDMDHENMFWYRQDPGLGLRLIYFSYDVKMKEKGDIPEGYSVSREKKERFSLILESASTNQTSMYLCASSLLVGRFDEQYFGPGTRLTVT.

This clonotype came up a few times. The junction departs from the called germline gene at one end, perhaps through a read error. This sequence joins TRBV5-1 and TRBJ2-7; D not certain. The CDR3 extends over 13 amino acids. CDR1 SGHRS and CDR2 YFSETQ come from the germline V gene. The CDR3 region is CASRLDGPYEQYF. In nucleotides, the CDR3 is TGCGCCAGCAGGTTGGACGGTCCCTACGAGCAGTACTTC.

The V gene is TRBV27, the J gene TRBJ2-5; TRBD1 might be the D (7 bases). Germline V gene lookup returns CDR1 MNHEY and CDR2 SMNVEV (reference sequence). The V end lost 1 base, the J end lost 5 bases, and 14 bases lay between the germline ends. The CDR3 sequence is 15 residues long. In DNA, the CDR3 is TGTGCCAGCAGTTTATTAAGGGCAGGGGGGGAGACCCAGTACTTC. It specifies CASSLLRAGGETQYF.